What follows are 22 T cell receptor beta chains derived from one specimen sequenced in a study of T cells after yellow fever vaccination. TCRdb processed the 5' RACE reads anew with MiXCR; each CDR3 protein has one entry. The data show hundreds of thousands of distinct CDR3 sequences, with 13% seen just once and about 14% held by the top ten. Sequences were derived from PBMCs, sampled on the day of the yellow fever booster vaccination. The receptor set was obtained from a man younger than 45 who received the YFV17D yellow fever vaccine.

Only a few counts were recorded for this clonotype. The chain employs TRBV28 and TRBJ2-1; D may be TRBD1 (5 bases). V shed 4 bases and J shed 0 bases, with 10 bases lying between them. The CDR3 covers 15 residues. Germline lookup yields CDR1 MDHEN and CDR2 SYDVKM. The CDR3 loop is CASSWPGNSYNEQFF. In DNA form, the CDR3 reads TGTGCCAGCAGTTGGCCAGGGAACTCCTACAATGAGCAGTTCTTC.

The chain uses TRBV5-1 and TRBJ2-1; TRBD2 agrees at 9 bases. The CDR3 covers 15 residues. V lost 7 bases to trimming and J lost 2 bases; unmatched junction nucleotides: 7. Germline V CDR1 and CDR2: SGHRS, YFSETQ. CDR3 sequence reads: CASGPLAGAYNEQFF. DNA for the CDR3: TGCGCCAGCGGGCCGTTAGCGGGAGCCTACAATGAGCAGTTCTTC.

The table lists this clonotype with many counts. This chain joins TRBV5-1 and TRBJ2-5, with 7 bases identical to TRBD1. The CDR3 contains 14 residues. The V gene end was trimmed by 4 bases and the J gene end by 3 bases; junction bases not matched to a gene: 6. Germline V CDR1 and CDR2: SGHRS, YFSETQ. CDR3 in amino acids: CASSTRQGEETQYF. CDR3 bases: TGCGCCAGCAGCACCAGACAGGGAGAAGAGACCCAGTACTTC.

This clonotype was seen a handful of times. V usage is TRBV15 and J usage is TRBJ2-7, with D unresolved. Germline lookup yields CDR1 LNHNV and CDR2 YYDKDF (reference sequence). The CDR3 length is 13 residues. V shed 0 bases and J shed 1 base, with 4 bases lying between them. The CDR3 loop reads CATSRDHSYEQYF. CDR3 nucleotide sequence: TGTGCCACCAGCAGAGATCATTCCTACGAGCAGTACTTC. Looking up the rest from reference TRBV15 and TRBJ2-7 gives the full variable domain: DAMVIQNPRYQVTQFGKPVTLSCSQTLNHNVMYWYQQKSSQAPKLLFHYYDKDFNNEADTPDNFQSRRPNTSFCFLDIRSPGLGDTAMYLCATSRDHSYEQYFGPGTRLTVT.

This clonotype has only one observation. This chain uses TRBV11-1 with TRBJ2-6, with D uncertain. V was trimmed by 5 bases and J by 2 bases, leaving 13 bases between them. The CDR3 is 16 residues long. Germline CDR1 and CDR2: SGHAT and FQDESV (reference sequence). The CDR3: CASSTDLYPGANVLTF. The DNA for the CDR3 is TGTGCCAGCAGCACTGACCTTTACCCTGGGGCCAACGTCCTGACTTTC.

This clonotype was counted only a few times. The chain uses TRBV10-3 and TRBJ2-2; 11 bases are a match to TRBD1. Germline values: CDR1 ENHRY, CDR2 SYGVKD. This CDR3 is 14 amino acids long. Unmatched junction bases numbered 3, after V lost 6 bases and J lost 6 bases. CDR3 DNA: TGTGCCATCAGCTCGGACAGGGGGCCCGGGGAGCTGTTTTTT. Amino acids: CAISSDRGPGELFF.

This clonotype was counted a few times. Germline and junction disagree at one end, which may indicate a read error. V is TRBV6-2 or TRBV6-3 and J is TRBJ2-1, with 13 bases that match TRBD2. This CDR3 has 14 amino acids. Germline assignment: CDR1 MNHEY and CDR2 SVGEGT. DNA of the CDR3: TGTGCCAGCAGCTCCGGACTAGCGGGAGAAATTAAAACCTTC. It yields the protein CASSSGLAGEIKTF.

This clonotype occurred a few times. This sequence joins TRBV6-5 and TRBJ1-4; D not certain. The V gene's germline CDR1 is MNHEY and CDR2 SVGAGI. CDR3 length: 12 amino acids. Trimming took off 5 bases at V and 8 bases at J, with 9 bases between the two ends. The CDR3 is CASSQGREKLFF. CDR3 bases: TGTGCCAGCAGTCAAGGTCGGGAAAAACTGTTTTTT.

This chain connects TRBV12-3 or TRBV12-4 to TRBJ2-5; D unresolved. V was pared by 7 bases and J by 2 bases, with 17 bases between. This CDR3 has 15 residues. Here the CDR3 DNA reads TGTGCCAGCAAATCCCACAATAGTGGGCAAGAGACCCAGTACTTC. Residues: CASKSHNSGQETQYF.

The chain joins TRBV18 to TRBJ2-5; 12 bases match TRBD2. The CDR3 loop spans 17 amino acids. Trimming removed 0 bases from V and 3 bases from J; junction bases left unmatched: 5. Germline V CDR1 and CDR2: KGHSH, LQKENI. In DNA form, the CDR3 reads TGTGCCAGCTCACCACCTTTTCGACTAGCGGGAGAAGAGACCCAGTACTTC. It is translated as CASSPPFRLAGEETQYF.

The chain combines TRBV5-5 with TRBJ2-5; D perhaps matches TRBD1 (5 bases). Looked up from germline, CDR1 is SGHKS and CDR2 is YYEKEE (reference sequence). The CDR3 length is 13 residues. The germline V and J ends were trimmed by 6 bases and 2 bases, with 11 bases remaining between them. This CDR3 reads CASKQVAQETQYF. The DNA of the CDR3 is TGTGCCAGCAAACAGGTAGCTCAAGAGACCCAGTACTTC.

CDR3 nucleotides: TGTGCCAGCAGCTTAGAGAGTTTGAACAATGAGCAGTTCTTC. Translated: CASSLESLNNEQFF. V gene TRBV7-9 combines with J gene TRBJ2-1, with D unresolved. The CDR3 runs to 14 residues. In germline, CDR1 is SEHNR, CDR2 FQNEAQ (reference sequence). V lost 1 base to trimming and J lost 5 bases, with 9 bases between them.

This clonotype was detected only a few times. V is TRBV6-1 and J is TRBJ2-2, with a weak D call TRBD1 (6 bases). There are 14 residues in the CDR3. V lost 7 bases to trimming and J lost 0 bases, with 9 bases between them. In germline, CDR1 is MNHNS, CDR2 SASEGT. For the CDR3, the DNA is TGTGCCAGCACAGGACAGCCGAACACCGGGGAGCTGTTTTTT. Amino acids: CASTGQPNTGELFF.

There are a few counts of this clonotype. CDR3 nucleotide sequence: TGTGCCAGCAGCCCCTGGGGTAAAGGGGGTATCTACGAGCAGTACTTC. Its translation: CASSPWGKGGIYEQYF. The rearrangement joins TRBV5-6 to TRBJ2-7, with D possibly TRBD1 on 6 matching bases. This CDR3 has 16 residues. Germline assignment: CDR1 SGHDT and CDR2 YYEEEE. V was pared by 4 bases and J by 3 bases, with 20 bases between.

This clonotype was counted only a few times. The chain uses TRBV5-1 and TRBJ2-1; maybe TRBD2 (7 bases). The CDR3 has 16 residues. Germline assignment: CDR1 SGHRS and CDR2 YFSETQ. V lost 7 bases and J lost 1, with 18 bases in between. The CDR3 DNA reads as TGCGCCAGCGGGGGGGCCTCACACGGGTCCTACAATGAGCAGTTCTTC. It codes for CASGGASHGSYNEQFF.

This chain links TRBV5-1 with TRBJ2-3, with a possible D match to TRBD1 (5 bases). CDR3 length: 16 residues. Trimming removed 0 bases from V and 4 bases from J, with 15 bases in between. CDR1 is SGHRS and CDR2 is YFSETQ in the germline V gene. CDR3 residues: CASSLGGSRLADTQYF. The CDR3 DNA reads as TGCGCCAGCAGCTTGGGGGGCAGCAGGCTCGCAGATACGCAGTATTTT.

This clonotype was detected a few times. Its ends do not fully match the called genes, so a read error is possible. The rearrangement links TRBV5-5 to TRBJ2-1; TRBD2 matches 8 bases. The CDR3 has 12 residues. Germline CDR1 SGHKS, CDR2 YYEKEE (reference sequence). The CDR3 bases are TGTGCCAGCAGCTTCAGGGCGGGAGGCCTTCTCTTC. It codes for CASSFRAGGLLF.

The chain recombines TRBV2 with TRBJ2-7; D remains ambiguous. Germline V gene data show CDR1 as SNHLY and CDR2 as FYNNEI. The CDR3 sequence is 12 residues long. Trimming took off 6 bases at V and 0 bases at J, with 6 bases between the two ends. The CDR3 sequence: CASRGDSYEQYF. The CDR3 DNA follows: TGTGCCAGCAGAGGCGACTCCTACGAGCAGTACTTC.

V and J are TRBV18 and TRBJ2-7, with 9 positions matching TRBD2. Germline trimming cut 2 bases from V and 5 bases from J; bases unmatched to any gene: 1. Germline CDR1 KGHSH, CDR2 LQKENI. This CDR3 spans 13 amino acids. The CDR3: CASSPSGRNEQYF. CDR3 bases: TGTGCCAGCTCACCAAGCGGGAGGAACGAGCAGTACTTC.

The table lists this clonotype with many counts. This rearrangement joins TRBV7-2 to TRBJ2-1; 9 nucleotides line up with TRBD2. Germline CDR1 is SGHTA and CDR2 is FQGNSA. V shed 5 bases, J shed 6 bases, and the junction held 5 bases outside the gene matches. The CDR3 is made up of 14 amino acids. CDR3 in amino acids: CASSVTSGPNEQFF. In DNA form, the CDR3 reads TGTGCCAGCAGCGTGACTAGCGGACCCAATGAGCAGTTCTTC.

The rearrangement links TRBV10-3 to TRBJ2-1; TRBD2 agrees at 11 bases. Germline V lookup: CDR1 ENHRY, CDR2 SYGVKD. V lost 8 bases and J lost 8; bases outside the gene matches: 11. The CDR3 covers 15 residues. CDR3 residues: CAIRLSGRALDEQFF. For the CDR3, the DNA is TGTGCCATCCGCCTTAGCGGGAGGGCCTTAGATGAGCAGTTCTTC.

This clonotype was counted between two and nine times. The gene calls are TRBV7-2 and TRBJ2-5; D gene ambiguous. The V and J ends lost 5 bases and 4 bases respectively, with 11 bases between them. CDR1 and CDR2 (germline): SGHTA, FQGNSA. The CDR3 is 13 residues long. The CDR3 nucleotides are TGTGCCAGCAGCCCGCGGACCGTAGAGACCCAGTACTTC. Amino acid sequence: CASSPRTVETQYF.